The 8 T cell receptor beta chains reported below all come from one sample, sequenced in a study of PD-L1 blockade in urothelial cancer. The table came from immunoSEQ multiplex PCR; TCRdb's copy has only in-frame clones and leaves some out. Among 40,000 to 45,000 clones listed, approximately 90% were seen once. The sequences come from PBMCs, collected around atezolizumab (anti-PD-L1) treatment. Every receptor here comes from a woman aged 60 to 75 with urothelial cancer.

The V call is TRBV23-1, the J call TRBJ1-4; possible D gene TRBD1, 5 bases. TRBV23-1 falls under the ORF class, with uncertain function. The V and J ends lost 0 bases and 0 bases respectively, with 11 bases between them. The CDR3 is 17 residues long. CDR3 bases: TGCGCCAGCAGTCAATCGGAGGGGCAATCAACTAATGAAAAACTGTTTTTT. Its protein product is CASSQSEGQSTNEKLFF.

The V call is TRBV29-1, the J call TRBJ1-2; D is unclear. The CDR3 consists of 9 residues. Germline V gene lookup returns CDR1 SQVTM and CDR2 ANQGSEA. Trimming left V 3 bases short and J 7 bases short, with 3 bases between. CDR3: CSVDSGYTF. The CDR3, as DNA: TGCAGCGTTGACTCTGGCTACACCTTC.

The V gene is TRBV21-1, the J gene TRBJ1-4; whether TRBD1, the table's D call, matches the DNA was not checked. TRBV21-1 is recorded as a pseudogene. CDR3 length: 18 residues. DNA for the CDR3: TGTGCCAGCAGCCCCCCTAAGGACCGGGACAGGGCTGATGAAAAACTGTTTTTT. Its protein is CASSPPKDRDRADEKLFF.

V and J are TRBV7-2 and TRBJ2-5, with TRBD1 matching over 7 bases. CDR1 is SGHTA and CDR2 is FQGNSA in the germline V gene. The junction had 9 bases not matched to a gene; V was cut back by 6 bases and J by 5 bases. The CDR3 spans 14 residues. CDR3 DNA: TGTGCCAGCAGTCACGACAGGGTGTGGGAGACCCAGTACTTC. This gives the protein CASSHDRVWETQYF. Full variable domain (remainder filled in from reference TRBV7-2 and TRBJ2-5): GAGVSQSPSNKVTEKGKDVELRCDPISGHTALYWYRQSLGQGLEFLIYFQGNSAPDKSGLPSDRFSAERTGGSVSTLTIQRTQQEDSAVYLCASSHDRVWETQYFGPGTRLLVL.

As DNA, the CDR3 is TGCGCCAGCAGCCAAGTGGGAGGCACAGATACGCAGTATTTT. Translation: CASSQVGGTDTQYF. This chain connects TRBV4-3 to TRBJ2-3; a weak D match, TRBD2 (5 bases). The CDR3 runs to 14 residues. The ends were cut back, 1 base at V and 1 base at J, with 6 bases in the middle. Germline CDR1 is LGHNA and CDR2 is YSLEER.

The V gene is TRBV5-4, the J gene TRBJ2-3; 8 nucleotides agree with TRBD1. This CDR3 has 15 residues. Germline values: CDR1 SGHNT, CDR2 YYREEE (reference sequence). With V trimmed by 3 bases and J by 4 bases, 7 bases remained unmatched. For the CDR3, the DNA is TGTGCCAGCAGCTCCGTGACAGGGGTCCCAGATACGCAGTATTTT. Residues: CASSSVTGVPDTQYF.

The table lists this clone with a few counts. CDR3 nucleotide sequence: TGTGCCAGCGCGGACAGCAACACCGGGGAGCTGTTTTTT. Translated, it gives CASADSNTGELFF. This chain joins TRBV11-3 and TRBJ2-2, with a weak D call TRBD1 (6 bases). Germline V gene data show CDR1 as SGHNT and CDR2 as YENEEA. V was trimmed by 8 bases and J by 2 bases, leaving 9 bases between them. This CDR3 contains 13 residues. Full variable domain (remainder filled in from reference TRBV11-3 and TRBJ2-2): EAGVVQSPRYKIIEKKQPVAFWCNPISGHNTLYWYLQNLGQGPELLIRYENEEAVDDSQLPKDRFSAERLKGVDSTLKIQPAELGDSAVYLCASADSNTGELFFGEGSRLTVL.

This clone was counted once. The chain has TRBV28 and TRBJ2-6; D is possibly TRBD1 (7 bases). The CDR3 runs to 17 residues. Deletions cut 5 bases from V and 0 bases from J, with 14 bases between. Germline V gene data show CDR1 as MDHEN and CDR2 as SYDVKM. The CDR3 spells CASSAAGQLSGANVLTF. DNA for the CDR3: TGTGCCAGCAGTGCCGCGGGACAGCTCTCTGGGGCCAACGTCCTGACTTTC.